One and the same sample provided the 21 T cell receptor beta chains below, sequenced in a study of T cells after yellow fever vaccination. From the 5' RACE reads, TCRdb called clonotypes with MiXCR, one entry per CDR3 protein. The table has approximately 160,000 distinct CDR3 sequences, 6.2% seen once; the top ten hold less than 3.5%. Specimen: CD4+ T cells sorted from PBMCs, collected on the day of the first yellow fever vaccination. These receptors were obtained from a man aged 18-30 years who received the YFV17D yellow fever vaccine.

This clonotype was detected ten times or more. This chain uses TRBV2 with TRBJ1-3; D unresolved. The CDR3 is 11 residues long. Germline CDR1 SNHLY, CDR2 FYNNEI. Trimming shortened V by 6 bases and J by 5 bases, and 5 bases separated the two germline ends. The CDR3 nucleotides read TGTGCCAGCAGCGTAAGAAACACCATATATTTT. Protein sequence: CASSVRNTIYF.

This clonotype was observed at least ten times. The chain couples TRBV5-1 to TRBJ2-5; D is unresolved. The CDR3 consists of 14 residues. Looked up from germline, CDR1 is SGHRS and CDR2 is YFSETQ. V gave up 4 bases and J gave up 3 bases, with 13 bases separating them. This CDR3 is CASSPAQREETQYF. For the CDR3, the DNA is TGCGCCAGCAGCCCGGCGCAGAGAGAAGAGACCCAGTACTTC.

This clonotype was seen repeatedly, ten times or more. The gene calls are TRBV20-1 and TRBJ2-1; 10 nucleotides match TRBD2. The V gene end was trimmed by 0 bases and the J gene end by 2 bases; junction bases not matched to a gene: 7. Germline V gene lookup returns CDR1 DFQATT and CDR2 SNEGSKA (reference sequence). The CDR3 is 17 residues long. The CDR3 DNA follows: TGCAGTGCTAGAGATTCCGGAAGCGGGGGGGCCTACAATGAGCAGTTCTTC. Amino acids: CSARDSGSGGAYNEQFF.

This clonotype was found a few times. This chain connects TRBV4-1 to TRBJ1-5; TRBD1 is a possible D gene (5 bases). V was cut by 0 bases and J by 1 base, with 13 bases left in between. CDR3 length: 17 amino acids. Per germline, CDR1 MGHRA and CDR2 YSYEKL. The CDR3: CASSQDGTRESNQPQHF. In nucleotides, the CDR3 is TGCGCCAGCAGCCAAGATGGGACCCGGGAAAGCAATCAGCCCCAGCATTTT.

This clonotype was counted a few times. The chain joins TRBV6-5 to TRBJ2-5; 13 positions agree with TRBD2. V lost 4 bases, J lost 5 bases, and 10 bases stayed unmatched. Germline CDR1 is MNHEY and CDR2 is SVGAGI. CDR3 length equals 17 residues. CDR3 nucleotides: TGTGCCAGCAGTTTCCAAGAACTAGCGGGGGGGAGGGAGACCCAGTACTTC. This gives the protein CASSFQELAGGRETQYF.

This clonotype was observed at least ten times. CDR3 bases: TGTGCCAGCAGCAAAGTAGCGGGACAGGGAGGAAACCAGCCCCAGCATTTT. It codes for CASSKVAGQGGNQPQHF. The chain employs TRBV21-1 and TRBJ1-5; the listed D gene, TRBD1, was not tested against the DNA. TRBV21-1 is a documented pseudogene. There are 17 residues in the CDR3.

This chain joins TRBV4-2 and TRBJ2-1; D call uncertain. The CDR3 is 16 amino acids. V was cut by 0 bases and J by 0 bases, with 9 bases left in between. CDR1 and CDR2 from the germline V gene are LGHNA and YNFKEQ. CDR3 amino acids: CASSQERASSYNEQFF. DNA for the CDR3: TGTGCCAGCAGCCAAGAACGCGCTAGCTCCTACAATGAGCAGTTCTTC.

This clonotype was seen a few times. The CDR3 region has the DNA TGTGCCAGCAGCTTAATCGCCGGGGGGGAGAGCACAGATACGCAGTATTTT. It translates to CASSLIAGGESTDTQYF. V gene TRBV11-2 combines with J gene TRBJ2-3, with 8 bases aligning to TRBD2. V was pared by 2 bases and J by 0 bases, with 7 bases of the junction left unmatched. Per germline, CDR1 SGHAT and CDR2 FQNNGV. The length of the CDR3 is 17 residues.

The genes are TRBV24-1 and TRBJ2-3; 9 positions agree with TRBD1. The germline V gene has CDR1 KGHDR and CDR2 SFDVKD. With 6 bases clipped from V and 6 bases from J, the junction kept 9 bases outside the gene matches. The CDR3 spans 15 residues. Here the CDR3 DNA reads TGTGCCACCAGTCGGGACAGGGTGGATGCCGATACGCAGTATTTT. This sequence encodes CATSRDRVDADTQYF.

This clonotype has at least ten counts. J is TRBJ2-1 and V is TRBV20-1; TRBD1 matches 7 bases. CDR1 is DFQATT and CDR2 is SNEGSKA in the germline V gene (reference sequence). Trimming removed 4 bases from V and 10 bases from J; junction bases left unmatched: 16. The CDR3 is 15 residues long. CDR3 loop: CSATDQGVLVGEQFF. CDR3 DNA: TGCAGTGCTACGGATCAGGGGGTCCTAGTAGGGGAGCAGTTCTTC.

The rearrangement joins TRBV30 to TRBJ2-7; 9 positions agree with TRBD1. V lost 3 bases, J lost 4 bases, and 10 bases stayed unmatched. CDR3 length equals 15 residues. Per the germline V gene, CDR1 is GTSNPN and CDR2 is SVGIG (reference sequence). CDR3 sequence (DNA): TGTGCCTGGAGGCGTGTGGCGGGACAGGGTTACGAGCAGTACTTC. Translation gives CAWRRVAGQGYEQYF.

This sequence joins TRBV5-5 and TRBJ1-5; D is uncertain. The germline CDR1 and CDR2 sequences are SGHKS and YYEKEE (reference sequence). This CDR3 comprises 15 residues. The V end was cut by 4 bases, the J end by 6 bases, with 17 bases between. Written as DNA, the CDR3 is TGTGCCAGCAGCCTCGACATCATGGGAGGTCAGCCCCAGCATTTT. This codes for CASSLDIMGGQPQHF.

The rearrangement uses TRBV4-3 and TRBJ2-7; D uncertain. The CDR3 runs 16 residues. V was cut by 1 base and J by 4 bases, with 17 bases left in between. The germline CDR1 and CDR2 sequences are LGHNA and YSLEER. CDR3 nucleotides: TGCGCCAGCAGCCAAGGTCGCAGCGTCAAAAGTTACGAGCAGTACTTC. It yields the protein CASSQGRSVKSYEQYF.

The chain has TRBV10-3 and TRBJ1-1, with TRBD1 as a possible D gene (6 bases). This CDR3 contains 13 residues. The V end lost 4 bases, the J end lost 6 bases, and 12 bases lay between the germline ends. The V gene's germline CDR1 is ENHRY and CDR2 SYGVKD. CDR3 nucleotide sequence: TGTGCCATCAGTGTCGGGGGGGCGGCTGAAGCTTTCTTT. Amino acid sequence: CAISVGGAAEAFF.

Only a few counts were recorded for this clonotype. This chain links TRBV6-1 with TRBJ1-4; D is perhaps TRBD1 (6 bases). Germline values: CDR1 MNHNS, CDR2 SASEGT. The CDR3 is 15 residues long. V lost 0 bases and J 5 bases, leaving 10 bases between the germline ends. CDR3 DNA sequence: TGTGCCAGCAGTGAAGCCCGGGACATAAATGAAAAACTGTTTTTT. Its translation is CASSEARDINEKLFF.

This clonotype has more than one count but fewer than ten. The CDR3 bases are TGTGCCAGCCGTTGGGAGGGTACAGAGACCCAGTACTTC. Translation gives CASRWEGTETQYF. The J gene is TRBJ2-5, the V gene TRBV5-4; 7 bases match TRBD2. The germline V gene encodes CDR1 SGHNT and CDR2 YYREEE (reference sequence). V shed 7 bases, J shed 4 bases, and the junction held 7 bases outside the gene matches. This CDR3 is 13 amino acids long.

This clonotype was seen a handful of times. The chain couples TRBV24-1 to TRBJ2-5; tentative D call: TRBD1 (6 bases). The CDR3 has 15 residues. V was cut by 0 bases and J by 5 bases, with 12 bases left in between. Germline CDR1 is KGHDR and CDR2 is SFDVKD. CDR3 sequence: CATSDLATGRETQYF. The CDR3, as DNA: TGTGCCACCAGTGATTTGGCAACAGGGCGGGAGACCCAGTACTTC.

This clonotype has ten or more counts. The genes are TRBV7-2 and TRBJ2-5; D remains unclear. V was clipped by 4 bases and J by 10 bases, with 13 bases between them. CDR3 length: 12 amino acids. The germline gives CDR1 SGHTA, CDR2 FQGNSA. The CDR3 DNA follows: TGTGCCAGCAGCTCGGGCCCTAAGGGCCAGTACTTC. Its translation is CASSSGPKGQYF.

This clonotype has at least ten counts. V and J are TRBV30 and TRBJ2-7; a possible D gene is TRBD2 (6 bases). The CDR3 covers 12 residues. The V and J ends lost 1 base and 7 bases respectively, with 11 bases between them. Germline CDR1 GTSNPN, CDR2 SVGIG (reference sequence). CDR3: CAWSGGEREQYF. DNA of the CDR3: TGTGCCTGGAGTGGGGGGGAGAGGGAGCAGTACTTC.

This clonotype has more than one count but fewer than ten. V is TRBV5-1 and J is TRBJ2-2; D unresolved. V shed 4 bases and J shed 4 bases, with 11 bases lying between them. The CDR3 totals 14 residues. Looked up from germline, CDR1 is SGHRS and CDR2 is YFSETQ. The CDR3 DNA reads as TGCGCCAGCAGCATTCGGACGGGCACCGGGGAGCTGTTTTTT. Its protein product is CASSIRTGTGELFF.

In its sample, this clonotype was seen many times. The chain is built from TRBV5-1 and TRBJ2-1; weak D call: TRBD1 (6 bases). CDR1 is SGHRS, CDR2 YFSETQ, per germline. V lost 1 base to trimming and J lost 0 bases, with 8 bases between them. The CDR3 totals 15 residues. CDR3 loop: CASSLLGGSYNEQFF. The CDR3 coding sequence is TGCGCCAGCAGCTTGTTAGGGGGCTCCTACAATGAGCAGTTCTTC.